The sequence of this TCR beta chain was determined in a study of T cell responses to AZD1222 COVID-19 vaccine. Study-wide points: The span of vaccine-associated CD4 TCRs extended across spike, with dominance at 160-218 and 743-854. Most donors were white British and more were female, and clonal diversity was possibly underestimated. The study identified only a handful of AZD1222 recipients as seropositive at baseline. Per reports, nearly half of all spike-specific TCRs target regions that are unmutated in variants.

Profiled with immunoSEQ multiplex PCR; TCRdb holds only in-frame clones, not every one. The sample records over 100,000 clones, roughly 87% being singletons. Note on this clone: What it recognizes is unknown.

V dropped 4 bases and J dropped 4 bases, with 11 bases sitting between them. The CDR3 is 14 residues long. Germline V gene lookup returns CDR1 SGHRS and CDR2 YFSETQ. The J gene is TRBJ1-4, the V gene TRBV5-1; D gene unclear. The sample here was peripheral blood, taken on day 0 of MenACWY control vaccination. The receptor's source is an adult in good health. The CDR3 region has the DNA TGCGCCAGCAGCACTGACGGTTTTAATGAAAAACTGTTTTTT. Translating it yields CASSTDGFNEKLFF.